The 2 T cell receptor beta chains listed next were all sequenced from one sample in a study of T cells in women clearing cervical HPV infection. Only in-frame clones appear in the TCRdb table, and some are missing; sequencing was by immunoSEQ multiplex PCR. The sample features 25,000 to 35,000 clones, with roughly 16% in its top ten. The sequenced sample consisted of blood buffy coat. All receptors derive from a woman between 18 and 69 years old with a cervical HPV16 infection that either progressed to CIN3+ or cleared (not recorded which).

Worth noting for this clone: Read coverage stops 3 residues before the CDR3 terminus; the germline J gene supplies the remainder. V usage is TRBV20-1 and J usage is TRBJ2-2, with 7 bases lining up with TRBD1. The CDR3 contains 15 residues. Germline values: CDR1 DFQATT, CDR2 SNEGSKA (reference sequence). The junction had 3 bases not matched to a gene; V was cut back by 0 bases and J by 2 bases. The part of the CDR3 DNA that was read is TGCAGTGCTAGAGATGGGACAGTCAACACCGGGGAG. This codes for CSARDGTVNTGE. The whole CDR3 sequence reads CSARDGTVNTGELFF.

In the case of this clone: Germline and junction disagree at one end, which may indicate a read error. The read comes to an end 3 residues before the CDR3 does, leaving the germline J gene to fill in the end. This rearrangement joins TRBV7-7 to TRBJ2-1; 9 bases are shared with TRBD1. Germline V gene data show CDR1 as SSHAT and CDR2 as FNYEAQ (reference sequence). CDR3 size: 14 residues. This CDR3 is CASSQGTGFHEQFF. The DNA read from the CDR3 is TGTGCTAGCAGCCAAGGGACAGGGTTTCATGAG.